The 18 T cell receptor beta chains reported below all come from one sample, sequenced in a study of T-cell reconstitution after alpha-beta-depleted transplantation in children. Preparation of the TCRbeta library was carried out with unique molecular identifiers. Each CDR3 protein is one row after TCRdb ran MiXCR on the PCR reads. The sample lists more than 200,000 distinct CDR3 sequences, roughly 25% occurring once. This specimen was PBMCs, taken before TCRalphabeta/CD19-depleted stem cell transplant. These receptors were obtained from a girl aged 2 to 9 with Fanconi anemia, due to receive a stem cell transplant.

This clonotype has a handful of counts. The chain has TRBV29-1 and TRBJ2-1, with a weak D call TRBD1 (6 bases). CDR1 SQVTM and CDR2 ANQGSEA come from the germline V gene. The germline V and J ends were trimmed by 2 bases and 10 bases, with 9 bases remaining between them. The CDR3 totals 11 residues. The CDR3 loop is CSVENDREQFF. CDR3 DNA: TGCAGCGTTGAAAATGACAGGGAGCAGTTCTTC.

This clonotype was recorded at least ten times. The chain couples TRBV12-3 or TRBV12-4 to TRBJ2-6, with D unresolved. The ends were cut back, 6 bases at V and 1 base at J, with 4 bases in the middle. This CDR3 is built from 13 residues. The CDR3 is CASSLSGANVLTF. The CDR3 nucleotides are TGTGCCAGCAGCTTATCTGGGGCCAACGTCCTGACTTTC.

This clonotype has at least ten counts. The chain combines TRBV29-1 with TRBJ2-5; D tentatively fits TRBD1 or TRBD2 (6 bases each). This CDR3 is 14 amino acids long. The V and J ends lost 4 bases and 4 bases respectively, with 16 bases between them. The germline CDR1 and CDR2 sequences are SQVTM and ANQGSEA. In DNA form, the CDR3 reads TGCAGCGTTGTCAGGGGTTCTAGCGCAGAGACCCAGTACTTC. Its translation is CSVVRGSSAETQYF.

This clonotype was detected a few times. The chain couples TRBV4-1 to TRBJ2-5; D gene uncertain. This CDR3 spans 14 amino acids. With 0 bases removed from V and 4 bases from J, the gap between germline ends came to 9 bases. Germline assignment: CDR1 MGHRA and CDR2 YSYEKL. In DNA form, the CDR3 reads TGCGCCAGCAGCCAAGATCGCCGGCCAGAGACCCAGTACTTC. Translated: CASSQDRRPETQYF.

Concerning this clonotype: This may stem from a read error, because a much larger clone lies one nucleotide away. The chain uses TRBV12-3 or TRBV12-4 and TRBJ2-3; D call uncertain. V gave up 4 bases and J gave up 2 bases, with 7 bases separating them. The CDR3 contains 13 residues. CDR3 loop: CASSSHFTDTQYF. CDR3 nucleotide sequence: TGTGCCAGCAGTTCCCACTTCACAGATACGCAGTATTTT.

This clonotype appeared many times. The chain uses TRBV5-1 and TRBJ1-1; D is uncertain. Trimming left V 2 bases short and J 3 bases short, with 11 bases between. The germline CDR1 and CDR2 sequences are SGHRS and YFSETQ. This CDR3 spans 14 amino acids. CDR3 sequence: CASSFQSRHTEAFF. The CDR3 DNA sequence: TGCGCCAGCAGCTTCCAGTCAAGGCACACTGAAGCTTTCTTT. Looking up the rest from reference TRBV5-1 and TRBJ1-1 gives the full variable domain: KAGVTQTPRYLIKTRGQQVTLSCSPISGHRSVSWYQQTPGQGLQFLFEYFSETQRNKGNFPGRFSGRQFSNSRSEMNVSTLELGDSALYLCASSFQSRHTEAFFGQGTRLTVV.

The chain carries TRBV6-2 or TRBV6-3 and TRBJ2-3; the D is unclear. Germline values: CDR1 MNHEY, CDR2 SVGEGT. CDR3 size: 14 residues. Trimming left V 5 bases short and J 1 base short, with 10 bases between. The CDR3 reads CASSERTGTDTQYF. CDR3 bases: TGTGCCAGCAGTGAGAGGACGGGCACAGATACGCAGTATTTT.

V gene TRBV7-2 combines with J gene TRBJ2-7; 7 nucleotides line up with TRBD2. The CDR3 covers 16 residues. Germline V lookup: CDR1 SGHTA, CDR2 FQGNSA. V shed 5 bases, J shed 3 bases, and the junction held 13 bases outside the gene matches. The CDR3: CASSTTATSQVYEQYF. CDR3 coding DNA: TGTGCCAGCAGCACAACGGCGACTAGCCAGGTCTACGAGCAGTACTTC.

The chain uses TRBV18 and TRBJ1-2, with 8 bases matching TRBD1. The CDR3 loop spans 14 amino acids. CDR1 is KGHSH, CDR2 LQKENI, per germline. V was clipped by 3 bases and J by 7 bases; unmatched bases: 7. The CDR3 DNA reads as TGTGCCAGCTCACCGGATACAGGGGGGCTTGGCTACACCTTC. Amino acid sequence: CASSPDTGGLGYTF.

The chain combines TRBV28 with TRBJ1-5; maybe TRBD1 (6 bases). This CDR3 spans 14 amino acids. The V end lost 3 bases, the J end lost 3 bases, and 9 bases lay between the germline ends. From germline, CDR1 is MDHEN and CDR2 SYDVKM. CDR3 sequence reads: CASSFTGINQPQHF. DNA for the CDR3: TGTGCCAGCAGTTTTACAGGGATCAATCAGCCCCAGCATTTT. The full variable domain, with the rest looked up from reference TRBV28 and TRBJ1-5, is DVKVTQSSRYLVKRTGEKVFLECVQDMDHENMFWYRQDPGLGLRLIYFSYDVKMKEKGDIPEGYSVSREKKERFSLILESASTNQTSMYLCASSFTGINQPQHFGDGTRLSIL.

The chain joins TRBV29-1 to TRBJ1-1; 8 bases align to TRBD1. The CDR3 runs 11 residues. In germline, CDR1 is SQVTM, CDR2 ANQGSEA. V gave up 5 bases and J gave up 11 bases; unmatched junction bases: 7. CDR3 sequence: CSVRQGSRAFF. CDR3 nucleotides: TGCAGCGTTCGACAGGGGTCTCGGGCTTTCTTT.

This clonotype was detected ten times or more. CDR3 region: CASSPRNRYEQYF. In DNA, the CDR3 is TGTGCCAGCAGCCCTCGGAATCGCTACGAGCAGTACTTC. The rearrangement links TRBV7-2 to TRBJ2-7; D is ambiguous. The CDR3 sequence is 13 residues long. V lost 5 bases to trimming and J lost 3 bases, with 11 bases between them. Per germline, CDR1 SGHTA and CDR2 FQGNSA.

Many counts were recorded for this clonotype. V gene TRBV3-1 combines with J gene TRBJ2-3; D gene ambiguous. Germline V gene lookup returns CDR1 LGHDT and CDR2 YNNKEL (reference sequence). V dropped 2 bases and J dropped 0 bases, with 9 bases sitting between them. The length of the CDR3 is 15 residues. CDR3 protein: CASSQRTYSTDTQYF. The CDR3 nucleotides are TGTGCCAGCAGCCAAAGGACGTACAGCACAGATACGCAGTATTTT.

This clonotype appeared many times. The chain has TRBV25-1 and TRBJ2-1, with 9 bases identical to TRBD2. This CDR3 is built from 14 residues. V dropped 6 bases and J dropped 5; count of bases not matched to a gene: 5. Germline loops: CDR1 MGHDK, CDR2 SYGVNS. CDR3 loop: CASSRGRADNEQFF. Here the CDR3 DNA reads TGTGCCAGCAGCCGCGGGAGGGCTGACAATGAGCAGTTCTTC.

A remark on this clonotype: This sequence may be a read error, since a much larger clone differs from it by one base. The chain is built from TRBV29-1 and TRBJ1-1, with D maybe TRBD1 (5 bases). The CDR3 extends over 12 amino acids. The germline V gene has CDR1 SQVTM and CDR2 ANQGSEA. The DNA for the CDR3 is TGCAGCGTCGGACAAATGAACGCTGAAGCTTTCTTT. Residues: CSVGQMNAEAFF.

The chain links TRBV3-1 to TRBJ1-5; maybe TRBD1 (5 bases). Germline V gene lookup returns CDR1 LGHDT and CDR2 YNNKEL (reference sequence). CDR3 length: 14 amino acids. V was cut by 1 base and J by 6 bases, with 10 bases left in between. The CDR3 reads CASSQAGFGQPQHF. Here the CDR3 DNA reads TGTGCCAGCAGCCAAGCAGGGTTCGGTCAGCCCCAGCATTTT.

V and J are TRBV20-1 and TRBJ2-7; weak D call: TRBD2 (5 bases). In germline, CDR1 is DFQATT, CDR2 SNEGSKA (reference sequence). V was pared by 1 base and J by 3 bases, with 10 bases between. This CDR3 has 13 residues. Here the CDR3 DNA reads TGCAGTGCTAGAGCCCGAGGGTTCTACGAGCAGTACTTC. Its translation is CSARARGFYEQYF.

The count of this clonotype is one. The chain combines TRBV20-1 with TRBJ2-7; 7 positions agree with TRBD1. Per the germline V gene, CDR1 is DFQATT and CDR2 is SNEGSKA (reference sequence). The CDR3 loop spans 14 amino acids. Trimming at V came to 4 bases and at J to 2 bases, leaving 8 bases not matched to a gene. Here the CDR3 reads CSANPGTVTYEQYF. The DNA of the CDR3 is TGCAGTGCTAATCCCGGGACAGTGACCTACGAGCAGTACTTC.